The clone carrying this TCR beta chain appeared many times. Its matching antigen is unknown. V dropped 3 bases and J dropped 4; count of bases not matched to a gene: 7. This CDR3 has 18 residues. Germline CDR1 is KGHSH and CDR2 is LQKENI. The entry originates in a study of regulatory T cells in long-lasting Graves disease. Whole-study results and caveats: Persistent Graves' patients showed less TCR diversity than newly diagnosed patients showed. It is possible that accuracy was reduced by the small size of the sample.

Noted time point: newly diagnosed GD, antithyroid drugs for less than 3 months. There was RNA extracted from PBMCs, and the TCR library was made from it. Through Arm-PCR of CDR3 regions and iRepertoire HTBI primers, TCR beta libraries were built. TCRdb re-derived calls from the multiplex PCR reads in MiXCR, one entry per CDR3 protein. The sample consists of about 220,000 distinct CDR3 sequences, around a fifth of them appearing once. The same data also went into a second study, on T cells in Graves' hyperthyroidism and ophthalmopathy. That publication notes: The study used the HTBI primer set for a first-round RT-PCR of the TCR CDR3.

J is TRBJ2-1 and V is TRBV18, with 15 bases fitting TRBD2. This sequence originates from a woman under 40 with Graves disease. The material sequenced was peripheral blood mononuclear cells (PBMCs), taken at new diagnosis, from a patient treated with antithyroid drugs. CDR3 coding DNA: TGTGCCAGCTCACCCCCGGGACTAGCGGGAGGTGCTTACAATGAGCAGTTCTTC. This sequence encodes CASSPPGLAGGAYNEQFF.